The clone carrying this T cell receptor (beta chain) was seen more than once but under ten times. Its antigen remains unidentified. At one end, the junction sequence differs from germline, possibly due to a read error. The PCR ran on 60 Vbeta and 13 Jbeta primers. Profiling relied on immunoSEQ multiplex PCR, and the TCRdb table lists in-frame clones only, not all of them. The sample has about 130,000 clones; around 8.5% are singletons. The data stem from a study of cytomegalovirus exposure and HLA in healthy donors. Overall study results and limits: Some V segments, including TRBV6-2 and TRBV6-3, were excluded as indistinguishable.

The CDR3 spans 12 residues. Per the germline V gene, CDR1 is SGHAT and CDR2 is FQNNGV. The chain carries TRBV11-2 and TRBJ1-6; D remains ambiguous. The sequenced material came from PBMCs. This sequence originates from a man aged 40-50 years in good health and CMV-seronegative. CDR3 region: CASSFYNSPLHF. For the CDR3, the DNA is TGTGCCAGCAGCTTTTATAATTCCCCCCTCCACTTT.